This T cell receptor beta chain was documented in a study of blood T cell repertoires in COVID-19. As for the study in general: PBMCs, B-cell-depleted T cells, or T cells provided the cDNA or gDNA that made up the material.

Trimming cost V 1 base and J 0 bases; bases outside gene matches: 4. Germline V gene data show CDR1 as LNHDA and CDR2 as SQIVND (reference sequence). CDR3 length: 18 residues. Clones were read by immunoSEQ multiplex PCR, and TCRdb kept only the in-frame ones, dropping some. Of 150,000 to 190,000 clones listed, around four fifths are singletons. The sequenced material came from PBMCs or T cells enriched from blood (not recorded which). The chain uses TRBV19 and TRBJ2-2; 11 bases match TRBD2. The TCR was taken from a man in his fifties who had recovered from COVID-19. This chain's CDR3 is CASSIVLAGGPNTGELFF. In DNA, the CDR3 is TGTGCCAGTAGTATAGTGCTAGCGGGGGGTCCGAACACCGGGGAGCTGTTTTTT. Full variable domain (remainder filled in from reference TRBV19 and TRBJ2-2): DGGITQSPKYLFRKEGQNVTLSCEQNLNHDAMYWYRQDPGQGLRLIYYSQIVNDFQKGDIAEGYSVSREKKESFPLTVTSAQKNPTAFYLCASSIVLAGGPNTGELFFGEGSRLTVL.